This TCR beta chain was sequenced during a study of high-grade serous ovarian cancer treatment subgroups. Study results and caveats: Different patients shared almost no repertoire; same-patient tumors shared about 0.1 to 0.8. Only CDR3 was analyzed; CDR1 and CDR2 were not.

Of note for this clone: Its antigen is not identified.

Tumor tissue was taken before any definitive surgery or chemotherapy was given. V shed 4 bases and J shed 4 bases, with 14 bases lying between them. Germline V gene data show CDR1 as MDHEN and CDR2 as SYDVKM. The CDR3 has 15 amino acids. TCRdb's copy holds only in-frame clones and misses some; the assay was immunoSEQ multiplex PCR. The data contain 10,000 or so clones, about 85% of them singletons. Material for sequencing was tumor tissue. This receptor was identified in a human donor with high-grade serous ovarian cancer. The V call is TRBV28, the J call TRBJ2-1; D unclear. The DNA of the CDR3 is TGTGCCAGCAGTTCCCGACCAGAACCTTACAATGAGCAGTTCTTC. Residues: CASSSRPEPYNEQFF.